This T cell receptor beta chain was identified in a study of T cells in Graves' hyperthyroidism and ophthalmopathy. Germline V CDR1 and CDR2: MGHRA, YSYEKL. The V gene lost 0 bases and the J gene lost 1 base, with 9 bases spanning the gap. The CDR3 extends over 15 amino acids. TCR beta CDR3 regions were amplified from RNA. TCR CDR3 underwent first-round RT-PCR with the HTBI primer set. TCRdb redid the calling of the multiplex PCR reads with MiXCR, one entry per CDR3 protein. The sample carries under 750,000 distinct CDR3 sequences, under 20% recorded once. The source material was blood. This receptor was identified in a woman aged 45 to 65 with Graves' hyperthyroidism that later progressed to Graves' ophthalmopathy. V usage is TRBV4-1 and J usage is TRBJ2-5; D uncertain. Here the CDR3 reads CASSQDEPFQETQYF. CDR3 sequence (DNA): TGCGCCAGCAGCCAAGACGAGCCCTTCCAAGAGACCCAGTACTTC.